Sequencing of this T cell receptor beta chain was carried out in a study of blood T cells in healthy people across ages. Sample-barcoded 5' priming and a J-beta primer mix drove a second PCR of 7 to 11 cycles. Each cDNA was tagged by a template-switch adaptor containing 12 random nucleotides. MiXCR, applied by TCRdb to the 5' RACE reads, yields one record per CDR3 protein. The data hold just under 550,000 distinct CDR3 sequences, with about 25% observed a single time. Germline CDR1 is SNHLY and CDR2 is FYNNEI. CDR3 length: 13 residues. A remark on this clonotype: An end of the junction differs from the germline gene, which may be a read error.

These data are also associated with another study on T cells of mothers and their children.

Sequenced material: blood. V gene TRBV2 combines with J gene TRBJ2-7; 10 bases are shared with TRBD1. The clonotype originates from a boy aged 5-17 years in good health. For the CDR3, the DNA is TGTGCCAGCAATCGACAGGGGGCCAAAGAGCAGCACTTC. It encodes CASNRQGAKEQHF.